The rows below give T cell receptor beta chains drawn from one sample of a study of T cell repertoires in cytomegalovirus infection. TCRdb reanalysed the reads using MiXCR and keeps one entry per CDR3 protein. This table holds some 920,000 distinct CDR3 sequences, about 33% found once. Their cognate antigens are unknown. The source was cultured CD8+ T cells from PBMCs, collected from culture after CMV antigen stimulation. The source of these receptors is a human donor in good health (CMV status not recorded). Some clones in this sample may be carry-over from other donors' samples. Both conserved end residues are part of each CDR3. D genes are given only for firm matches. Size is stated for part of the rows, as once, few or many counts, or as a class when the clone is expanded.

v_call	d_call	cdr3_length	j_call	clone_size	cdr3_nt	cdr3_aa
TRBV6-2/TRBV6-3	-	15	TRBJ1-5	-	TGTGCCAGCAGTTGGGAGCCCTATAGCAATCAGCCCCAGCATTTT	CASSWEPYSNQPQHF
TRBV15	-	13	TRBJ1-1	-	TGTGCCACCAGCAGACAGGGTTACACTGAAGCTTTCTTT	CATSRQGYTEAFF
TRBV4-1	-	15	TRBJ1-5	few	TGTGCCAGCAGCCAAGAGGGACCGGCTTTGTGGCCCCAGCATTTT	CASSQEGPALWPQHF
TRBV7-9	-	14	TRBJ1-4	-	TGTGCCAGCAGCTTAGCGGATCGACCAGAAAAACTGTTTTTT	CASSLADRPEKLFF
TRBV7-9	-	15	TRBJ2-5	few	TGTGCCAGCTCCTACCGTTCCAGGGGAGATGAGACCCAGTACTTC	CASSYRSRGDETQYF
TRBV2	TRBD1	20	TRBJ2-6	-	TGTGCCAGCAGGGGGCCCGGACAGGGCGTGTTTAGTTCTGGGGCCAACGTCCTGACTTTC	CASRGPGQGVFSSGANVLTF
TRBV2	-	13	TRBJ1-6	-	TGTGCCAGCAACCCCTCCTATAATTCACCCCTCCACTTT	CASNPSYNSPLHF
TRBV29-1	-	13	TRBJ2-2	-	TGCAGCGTTGAGAATGGTTTGGCCGGGGAGCTGTTTTTT	CSVENGLAGELFF
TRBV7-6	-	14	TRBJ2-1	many	TGTGCCAGCAGCTTTTCCGGCTTCGGGAATGAGCAGTTCTTC	CASSFSGFGNEQFF
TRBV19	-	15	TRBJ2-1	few	TGTGCCAGTAGCCTGACACCTTACCCCTACAATGAGCAGTTCTTC	CASSLTPYPYNEQFF
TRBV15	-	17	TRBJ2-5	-	TGTGCCACCAGCACCAAAGAGGGTAGCGGCAACAGGGAGACCCAGTACTTC	CATSTKEGSGNRETQYF
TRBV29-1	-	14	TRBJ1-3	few	TGCAGCGTTGATGGTGAAAACACTGGAAACACCATATATTTT	CSVDGENTGNTIYF
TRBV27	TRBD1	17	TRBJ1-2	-	TGTGCCAGCAGTTTATACGGCGGGGGACAGGTAGACTATGGCTACACCTTC	CASSLYGGGQVDYGYTF
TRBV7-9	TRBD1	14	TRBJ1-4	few	TGTGCCAGCAGTCATCCAGGGGGCCGTGGAAAACTGTTTTTT	CASSHPGGRGKLFF
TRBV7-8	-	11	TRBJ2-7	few	TGTGCCAGCACCCAGAGCTACGAGCAGTACTTC	CASTQSYEQYF
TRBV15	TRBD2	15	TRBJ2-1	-	TGTGCCACCAGCAGAGATTGGAGCGGGGGCATTGAGCAGTTCTTC	CATSRDWSGGIEQFF
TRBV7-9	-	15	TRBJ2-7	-	TGTGCCAGCAGCTTCGGGCGGGGGCACTCCTACGAGCAGTACTTC	CASSFGRGHSYEQYF
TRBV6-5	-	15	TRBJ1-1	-	TGTGCCAGCAGTTACTCCGGGAGCCAGAACACTGAAGCTTTCTTT	CASSYSGSQNTEAFF
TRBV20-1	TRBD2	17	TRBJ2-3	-	TGCAGTGCTAGAGGCTTCTCCGGGCGGGGGGACCCAGATACGCAGTATTTT	CSARGFSGRGDPDTQYF
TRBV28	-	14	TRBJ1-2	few	TGTGCCAGCAGTTCGAGAACCGACCACTATGGCTACACCTTC	CASSSRTDHYGYTF
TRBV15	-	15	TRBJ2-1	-	TGTGCCACCAGCGCAGATGCAAGCTCCTACAATGAGCAGTTCTTC	CATSADASSYNEQFF
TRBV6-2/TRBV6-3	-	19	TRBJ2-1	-	TGTGCCAGCAGTTACGACCCTACAGGCAGGATGCGCTCCTACAATGAGCAGTTCTTC	CASSYDPTGRMRSYNEQFF
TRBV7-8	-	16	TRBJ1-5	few	TGTGCCAGCAGCTTAGCGTTCCCAGTTGGAGTCCAGCCCCAGCATTTT	CASSLAFPVGVQPQHF
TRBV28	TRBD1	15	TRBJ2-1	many	TGTGCCAGCAGTTGGGGACAGGGAGTGGGCAATGAGCAGTTCTTC	CASSWGQGVGNEQFF
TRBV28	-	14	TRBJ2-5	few	TGTGCCAGCAGTTTCGGAGCCGGGGTGGAGACCCAGTACTTC	CASSFGAGVETQYF
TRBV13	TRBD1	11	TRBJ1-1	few	TGTGCCAGCAGCTTAGGACAGGGGGCTTTCTTT	CASSLGQGAFF
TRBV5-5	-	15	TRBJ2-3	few	TGTGCCAGCAGCTTGGAGGGGACCCGCACAGATACGCAGTATTTT	CASSLEGTRTDTQYF
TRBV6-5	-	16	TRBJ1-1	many	TGTGCCAGCAGTTACGGACCGGACGGGGCCAGCACTGAAGCTTTCTTT	CASSYGPDGASTEAFF
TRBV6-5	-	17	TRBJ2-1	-	TGTGCCAGCAGTTACTTTAGCAGCCCACTACCAAACAATGAGCAGTTCTTC	CASSYFSSPLPNNEQFF
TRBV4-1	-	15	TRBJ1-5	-	TGCGCCAGCAGCCGCGGGGAAATGAGCAATCAGCCCCAGCATTTT	CASSRGEMSNQPQHF
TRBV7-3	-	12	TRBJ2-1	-	TGTGCCAGCAGCATCATAGACAATGAGCAGTTCTTC	CASSIIDNEQFF